A single sample is the source of the 31 T cell receptor beta chains below, sequenced in a study of PD-L1 blockade in urothelial cancer. Profiled with immunoSEQ multiplex PCR; TCRdb holds only in-frame clones, not every one. Altogether around 100,000 clones are present, around 90% being singletons, with the ten largest covering around 1.5%. Time point defined: pretreatment peripheral blood. Sequenced material: PBMCs, taken around atezolizumab (anti-PD-L1) treatment. The source is a man between 60 and 75 years old with urothelial cancer.

The chain couples TRBV6-5 to TRBJ2-7, with D tentatively TRBD2 (5 bases). With 5 bases removed from V and 6 bases from J, the gap between germline ends came to 20 bases. The germline V gene has CDR1 MNHEY and CDR2 SVGAGI. The CDR3 has 15 residues. The CDR3 DNA is TGTGCCAGCAGTCAACTCTACCGGGATCCGGGCGAGCAGTACTTC. Encoded protein: CASSQLYRDPGEQYF.

This chain connects TRBV12-2 to TRBJ1-1; the table names TRBD1, a call not compared with the DNA. TRBV12-2 is a pseudogene segment. This CDR3 has 16 residues. The CDR3 here is CASRFRLTGLNTEAFF. DNA for the CDR3: TGTGCAAGTCGCTTCCGTTTGACAGGGCTGAACACTGAAGCTTTCTTT.

The genes are TRBV5-1 and TRBJ1-5; unclear D gene. There are 17 residues in the CDR3. The germline V and J ends were trimmed by 2 bases and 0 bases, with 15 bases remaining between them. Germline CDR1 SGHRS, CDR2 YFSETQ. CDR3 sequence reads: CASSLRDVGASNQPQHF. Here the CDR3 DNA reads TGCGCCAGCAGCTTACGGGATGTCGGAGCTAGCAATCAGCCCCAGCATTTT.

V usage is TRBV4-3 and J usage is TRBJ1-2, with TRBD1 matching 9 bases. J gave up 4 bases and V 0 bases, and 3 bases lay outside the gene matches. This CDR3 is 15 amino acids long. Germline CDR1 reads LGHNA; CDR2 reads YSLEER. CDR3 sequence (DNA): TGCGCCAGCAGCCAAGATTCGGGACAGGGCTATGGCTACACCTTC. Residues: CASSQDSGQGYGYTF.

In this sample, this clone turned up once. The chain joins TRBV30 to TRBJ2-7; a weak D match, TRBD1 (6 bases). The CDR3 consists of 13 residues. The V gene's germline CDR1 is GTSNPN and CDR2 SVGIG (reference sequence). Trimming removed 2 bases from V and 2 bases from J, with 10 bases in between. The CDR3 is CAWSRGNPYEQYF. DNA for the CDR3: TGTGCCTGGAGTAGGGGGAACCCCTACGAGCAGTACTTC.

This chain links TRBV5-4 with TRBJ2-7; TRBD1 aligns across 7 bases. The trim removed 4 bases at V and 2 bases at J, leaving 3 bases unmatched. The CDR3 runs 13 residues. CDR1 is SGHNT, CDR2 YYREEE, per germline (reference sequence). In nucleotides, the CDR3 is TGTGCCAGCAGCGTTCAGGGGGCCTACGAGCAGTACTTC. The encoded protein is CASSVQGAYEQYF.

Comment on this clone: Other DNA sequences in the sample encode the same CDR3. The V call is TRBV6-6, the J call TRBJ1-5; D might be TRBD1 (5 bases). Per the germline V gene, CDR1 is MNHNY and CDR2 is SVGAGI (reference sequence). V was pared by 5 bases and J by 5 bases, with 19 bases between. This CDR3 spans 16 amino acids. CDR3 nucleotides: TGTGCCAGCAGTCCCCCCGGGGGGGGTCGCGATCAGCCCCAGCATTTT. Amino acids: CASSPPGGGRDQPQHF.

V is TRBV6-1 and J is TRBJ2-7, with 7 bases aligning to TRBD2. V was pared by 1 base and J by 4 bases, with 4 bases of the junction left unmatched. Germline values: CDR1 MNHNS, CDR2 SASEGT. The CDR3 spans 14 residues. Here the CDR3 reads CASSEGWREYEQYF. CDR3 DNA sequence: TGTGCCAGCAGTGAAGGGTGGCGGGAGTACGAGCAGTACTTC.

V and J are TRBV7-9 and TRBJ2-5, with D unresolved. Germline lookup yields CDR1 SEHNR and CDR2 FQNEAQ (reference sequence). V lost 4 bases, J lost 5 bases, and 5 bases lay in between. The CDR3 is 11 amino acids. The CDR3 DNA sequence: TGTGCCAGCAGCTCCCGGGAGACCCAGTACTTC. Its translation is CASSSRETQYF.

CDR3 protein: CASSTTAPYEQYF. Here the CDR3 DNA reads TGTGCCAGCAGCACAACAGCACCCTACGAGCAGTACTTC. The chain carries TRBV5-4 and TRBJ2-7; no reliable D call. Germline V gene data show CDR1 as SGHNT and CDR2 as YYREEE (reference sequence). V lost 4 bases to trimming and J lost 2 bases, with 10 bases between them. The CDR3 runs 13 residues.

The V call is TRBV19, the J call TRBJ1-6; D call uncertain. The CDR3 extends over 15 amino acids. Trimming stripped 7 bases from V and 7 bases from J, with 17 bases between. Per germline, CDR1 LNHDA and CDR2 SQIVND (reference sequence). Here the CDR3 reads CASKREVLLNSPLHF. The CDR3 coding sequence is TGTGCCAGTAAACGGGAGGTCCTCCTAAATTCACCCCTCCACTTT.

This rearrangement joins TRBV5-6 to TRBJ1-1; D gene uncertain. Germline lookup yields CDR1 SGHDT and CDR2 YYEEEE. The length of the CDR3 is 13 residues. Trimming left V 2 bases short and J 6 bases short, with 11 bases between. The CDR3 region is CASSFRGGSEAFF. The DNA of the CDR3 is TGTGCCAGCAGCTTCCGGGGTGGATCTGAAGCTTTCTTT. The full variable domain, completed using reference TRBV5-6 and TRBJ1-1, is DAGVTQSPTHLIKTRGQQVTLRCSPKSGHDTVSWYQQALGQGPQFIFQYYEEEERQRGNFPDRFSGHQFPNYSSELNVNALLLGDSALYLCASSFRGGSEAFFGQGTRLTVV.

V is TRBV30 and J is TRBJ1-6; D uncertain. Germline V gene data show CDR1 as GTSNPN and CDR2 as SVGIG (reference sequence). This CDR3 spans 13 amino acids. V lost 1 base and J lost 7, with 8 bases in between. CDR3 sequence reads: CAWSAAGNSPLHF. CDR3 DNA: TGTGCCTGGAGTGCCGCCGGGAATTCACCCCTCCACTTT.

The chain links TRBV7-9 to TRBJ1-2, with 8 bases identical to TRBD1. Trimming took 5 bases from V and 5 from J; bases not matched to a gene: 10. This CDR3 region has 15 residues. The germline CDR1 and CDR2 sequences are SEHNR and FQNEAQ (reference sequence). CDR3 in amino acids: CASSPDQGARYGYTF. In nucleotides, the CDR3 is TGTGCCAGCAGCCCCGACCAGGGGGCACGATATGGCTACACCTTC.

The chain is built from TRBV5-1 and TRBJ1-3; D is undetermined. The germline CDR1 and CDR2 sequences are SGHRS and YFSETQ. The CDR3 consists of 15 residues. V was shortened by 4 bases and J by 1 base, with 12 bases between the two germline ends. The CDR3 DNA reads as TGCGCCAGCAGCGTGGACGGGAGATCTGGAAACACCATATATTTT. This gives the protein CASSVDGRSGNTIYF.

CDR3 sequence: CASSLALRDRGDYGYTF. CDR3 coding DNA: TGTGCCAGCAGCTTGGCCTTGAGGGACAGGGGAGACTATGGCTACACCTTC. This chain links TRBV5-5 with TRBJ1-2; 10 bases map to TRBD1. V lost 0 bases to trimming and J lost 3 bases; unmatched junction nucleotides: 8. The CDR3 has 17 amino acids. The germline gives CDR1 SGHKS, CDR2 YYEKEE (reference sequence).

In this sample, this clone turned up a few times. The rearrangement uses TRBV19 and TRBJ1-2; TRBD1 aligns across 7 bases. Germline CDR1 LNHDA, CDR2 SQIVND (reference sequence). The length of the CDR3 is 14 residues. With 6 bases clipped from V and 7 bases from J, the junction kept 11 bases outside the gene matches. This chain's CDR3 is CASSLRGTEGGYTF. The CDR3 DNA reads as TGTGCCAGTAGCCTCCGAGGGACAGAAGGTGGCTACACCTTC.

V gene TRBV19 combines with J gene TRBJ1-2; 8 bases are shared with TRBD1. V trimming: 4 bases; J trimming: 0 bases; junction bases outside the gene matches: 4. From germline, CDR1 is LNHDA and CDR2 SQIVND (reference sequence). This CDR3 is built from 15 residues. In DNA, the CDR3 is TGTGCCAGTAGTAAACAGGGGGAGGCTAACTATGGCTACACCTTC. It is translated as CASSKQGEANYGYTF.

The V and J genes are TRBV19 and TRBJ1-5; unclear D gene. Between the trimmed V and J ends, which lost 7 bases and 0 bases, there was a span of 13 bases. The germline V gene encodes CDR1 LNHDA and CDR2 SQIVND (reference sequence). The CDR3 extends over 15 amino acids. The CDR3 DNA reads as TGTGCCAGTATCGGCGGATGGAATAGCAATCAGCCCCAGCATTTT. Its protein is CASIGGWNSNQPQHF.

The V call is TRBV28, the J call TRBJ1-2; TRBD1 aligns across 11 bases. Germline values: CDR1 MDHEN, CDR2 SYDVKM. With 10 bases clipped from V and 5 bases from J, the junction kept 6 bases outside the gene matches. This CDR3 has 13 amino acids. The CDR3 protein is CATRTGGLYGYTF. DNA of the CDR3: TGTGCCACGAGGACAGGGGGCCTTTATGGCTACACCTTC.

The chain employs TRBV21-1 and TRBJ1-5; TRBD1, the D gene given by the table, was not confirmed from the DNA. TRBV21-1 is termed a pseudogene. The CDR3 is made up of 13 amino acids. The CDR3 protein is CARGGAGNQPQHF. CDR3 bases: TGTGCCAGAGGGGGCGCGGGCAATCAGCCCCAGCATTTT.

The table lists this clone with a count of one. The chain carries TRBV7-2 and TRBJ2-5; the match to TRBD2 covers 9 bases. Trimming took 7 bases from V and 2 from J; bases not matched to a gene: 8. The CDR3 is 15 residues long. CDR1 and CDR2 from the germline V gene are SGHTA and FQGNSA. The CDR3 loop reads CASKLLAGEQETQYF. CDR3 coding DNA: TGTGCCAGCAAATTGTTAGCGGGGGAACAAGAGACCCAGTACTTC.

The chain carries TRBV19 and TRBJ2-7; maybe TRBD2 (5 bases). The germline V gene encodes CDR1 LNHDA and CDR2 SQIVND (reference sequence). V dropped 3 bases and J dropped 3 bases, with 12 bases sitting between them. The CDR3 loop spans 14 amino acids. CDR3 sequence (DNA): TGTGCCAGTAGTATCCCGGGGAACTACTACGAGCAGTACTTC. Translated: CASSIPGNYYEQYF. The complete variable domain, with remaining parts taken from reference TRBV19 and TRBJ2-7, reads DGGITQSPKYLFRKEGQNVTLSCEQNLNHDAMYWYRQDPGQGLRLIYYSQIVNDFQKGDIAEGYSVSREKKESFPLTVTSAQKNPTAFYLCASSIPGNYYEQYFGPGTRLTVT.

V is TRBV4-3 and J is TRBJ2-7; 13 bases map to TRBD2. Germline CDR1 is LGHNA and CDR2 is YSLEER. V gave up 3 bases and J gave up 3 bases; unmatched junction bases: 8. The CDR3 covers 17 residues. For the CDR3, the DNA is TGCGCCAGCAGCCAGGAAACGGGACTAGCGGGGATCTACGAGCAGTACTTC. It is translated as CASSQETGLAGIYEQYF.

This rearrangement joins TRBV4-1 to TRBJ2-7; TRBD1 is a possible D gene (7 bases). Germline CDR1 is MGHRA and CDR2 is YSYEKL. V was cut by 3 bases and J by 4 bases, with 16 bases left in between. This CDR3 is 15 amino acids long. The CDR3 DNA is TGCGCCAGCAGCCATCACACCAGGGGGGATTACGAGCAGTACTTC. As protein: CASSHHTRGDYEQYF.

This clone was recorded once. The V call is TRBV27, the J call TRBJ2-3; a possible D gene is TRBD2 (6 bases). CDR3 size: 16 residues. CDR1 is MNHEY and CDR2 is SMNVEV in the germline V gene (reference sequence). Trimming removed 6 bases at V and 9 bases at J, with 25 bases between. This chain's CDR3 is CASRPLGDQHRETQYF. In DNA, the CDR3 is TGTGCCAGCAGACCCCTCGGGGACCAGCATCGGGAGACGCAGTATTTT.

V is TRBV29-1 and J is TRBJ2-7; 8 bases are a match to TRBD1. This CDR3 contains 14 residues. Germline CDR1 and CDR2: SQVTM and ANQGSEA. The ends lost 2 bases at V and 6 bases at J; junction bases unmatched: 9. Here the CDR3 reads CSVERGQGAGEQYF. Here the CDR3 DNA reads TGCAGCGTTGAACGGGGGCAGGGGGCAGGCGAGCAGTACTTC.

The chain joins TRBV5-6 to TRBJ1-2, with 7 bases that match TRBD1. V dropped 5 bases and J dropped 6; count of bases not matched to a gene: 7. CDR1 and CDR2 (germline): SGHDT, YYEEEE. There are 13 residues in the CDR3. The CDR3 nucleotides are TGTGCCAGCAGAAGTACAGGGGCCCATGGCTACACCTTC. Protein: CASRSTGAHGYTF. Looking up the rest from reference TRBV5-6 and TRBJ1-2 gives the full variable domain: DAGVTQSPTHLIKTRGQQVTLRCSPKSGHDTVSWYQQALGQGPQFIFQYYEEEERQRGNFPDRFSGHQFPNYSSELNVNALLLGDSALYLCASRSTGAHGYTFGSGTRLTVV.

This chain joins TRBV20-1 and TRBJ2-1; D is unclear. This CDR3 comprises 11 residues. V lost 4 bases to trimming and J lost 11 bases, with 12 bases between them. Looked up from germline, CDR1 is DFQATT and CDR2 is SNEGSKA (reference sequence). The CDR3 nucleotides are TGCAGTGCTATTAGCCCGCGGCAGCAGTTCTTC. Translation gives CSAISPRQQFF.

CDR3 bases: TGTGCCAGCAGTGAAGCTTCGTTCCAAGAGACCCAGTACTTC. It is translated as CASSEASFQETQYF. V gene TRBV2 combines with J gene TRBJ2-5; D is uncertain. Germline CDR1 is SNHLY and CDR2 is FYNNEI. The CDR3 contains 14 residues. Deletions cut 0 bases from V and 1 base from J, with 6 bases between.

Points on this clone: One junction end disagrees with the germline gene, perhaps due to a read error. The V call is TRBV5-1, the J call TRBJ2-7, with TRBD2 matching 14 bases. The CDR3 sequence is 16 residues long. Germline CDR1 is SGHRS and CDR2 is YFSETQ. CDR3 loop: CAGSWGTSGSSYEQYF. The CDR3 coding sequence is TGCGCCGGCAGCTGGGGGACTAGCGGGAGCTCCTACGAGCAGTACTTC.